One sample yielded the 15 T cell receptor beta chains listed below, sequenced in a study of blood T cell repertoires in COVID-19. Using immunoSEQ multiplex PCR, the repertoire was profiled, and TCRdb retains in-frame clones only, with some absent. The sample yields 150,000 to 250,000 clones, about 90% seen once. Sequencing was done on a sample of PBMCs or T cells enriched from blood (not recorded which). The receptors derive from a woman in her twenties or thirties who had recovered from COVID-19.

This clone was picked up a small number of times. The CDR3 DNA reads as TGCGCCAGCAGCCCTCAGCGAACTAGCGGTACCTACGAGCAGTACTTC. Its protein product is CASSPQRTSGTYEQYF. This rearrangement joins TRBV4-3 to TRBJ2-7; 8 nucleotides agree with TRBD2. This CDR3 has 16 amino acids. The V gene end was trimmed by 4 bases and the J gene end by 2 bases; junction bases not matched to a gene: 10. Germline V gene data show CDR1 as LGHNA and CDR2 as YSLEER.

This chain connects TRBV3-1 (or the pseudogene TRBV3-2) to TRBJ1-2, with D tentatively TRBD1 (5 bases). CDR3 length equals 20 residues. The V and J ends lost 0 bases and 4 bases respectively, with 27 bases between them. From germline, CDR1 is LGHDT and CDR2 YNNKEL (reference sequence). In nucleotides, the CDR3 is TGTGCCAGCAGCCAAGAATTGGTAGGGGCCTTAAAGGACGCGCCCTATGGCTACACCTTC. Amino acid sequence: CASSQELVGALKDAPYGYTF.

The chain combines TRBV2 with TRBJ2-5; 8 bases align to TRBD2. CDR1 is SNHLY, CDR2 FYNNEI, per germline. Trimming cost V 4 bases and J 5 bases; bases outside gene matches: 3. The CDR3 has 13 amino acids. The CDR3 reads CASSVRGGETQYF. CDR3 in DNA: TGTGCCAGCAGTGTTCGGGGGGGGGAGACCCAGTACTTC.

J is TRBJ1-1 and V is TRBV6-1, with 8 nucleotides matching TRBD1. Germline values: CDR1 MNHNS, CDR2 SASEGT. There are 13 residues in the CDR3. The ends lost 3 bases at V and 4 bases at J; junction bases unmatched: 1. In DNA form, the CDR3 reads TGTGCCAGCAGTGATCAGGGGGCCACTGAAGCTTTCTTT. Protein product: CASSDQGATEAFF.

This chain links TRBV30 with TRBJ2-6; tentative D call: TRBD1 (6 bases). The V gene's germline CDR1 is GTSNPN and CDR2 SVGIG (reference sequence). This CDR3 is 16 amino acids long. Trimming took 2 bases from V and 3 from J, leaving 14 bases between them. CDR3 in amino acids: CAWSSTETGGANVLTF. CDR3 coding DNA: TGTGCCTGGAGTTCGACCGAGACAGGTGGGGCCAACGTCCTGACTTTC.

This chain joins TRBV20-1 and TRBJ1-2; 8 bases align to TRBD1. The CDR3 is 14 residues long. The V gene's germline CDR1 is DFQATT and CDR2 SNEGSKA (reference sequence). The trim removed 6 bases at V and 4 bases at J, leaving 10 bases unmatched. CDR3 nucleotide sequence: TGCAGTGCAAGTCCGGGACAGGCCTCCTATGGCTACACCTTC. Protein sequence: CSASPGQASYGYTF.

The chain carries TRBV5-6 and TRBJ1-2, with 12 bases that match TRBD1. The germline V gene has CDR1 SGHDT and CDR2 YYEEEE. The CDR3 has 19 residues. J gave up 4 bases and V 4 bases, and 17 bases lay outside the gene matches. The CDR3 DNA reads as TGTGCCAGCAGCCCCGGTTGGATAGGGACAGGGGGCTACGGCTATGGCTACACCTTC. This sequence encodes CASSPGWIGTGGYGYGYTF.

This clone was counted between two and nine times. V and J are TRBV9 and TRBJ2-3, with 10 bases aligning to TRBD2. The V and J ends lost 0 bases and 1 base, in that order; junction bases with no gene match: 5. CDR3 length: 17 residues. Germline V gives CDR1 SGDLS, CDR2 YYNGEE. In nucleotides, the CDR3 is TGTGCCAGCAGCGTAGGTGGTAGCGGGGGGCGCACAGATACGCAGTATTTT. Protein: CASSVGGSGGRTDTQYF.

The chain carries TRBV7-2 and TRBJ2-5; D unresolved. This CDR3 is built from 14 residues. Germline CDR1 is SGHTA and CDR2 is FQGNSA. V lost 5 bases and J 0 bases, leaving 10 bases between the germline ends. The CDR3 sequence is CASSPYGNQETQYF. DNA of the CDR3: TGTGCCAGCAGCCCGTACGGTAACCAAGAGACCCAGTACTTC.

In nucleotides, the CDR3 is TGTGCCTGGAGTGTAACCTCCACAAGCTCCTACGAGCAGTACTTC. This sequence encodes CAWSVTSTSSYEQYF. This chain joins TRBV30 and TRBJ2-7; no clear D gene. The CDR3 totals 15 residues. V lost 0 bases and J lost 0, with 12 bases in between. Looked up from germline, CDR1 is GTSNPN and CDR2 is SVGIG (reference sequence).

This clone turned up a few times. This chain links TRBV9 with TRBJ1-4; the match to TRBD1 covers 7 bases. This CDR3 is 15 amino acids long. Germline lookup yields CDR1 SGDLS and CDR2 YYNGEE. The J segment lost 0 bases and the V segment lost 5 bases, leaving 4 bases of the junction unmatched. CDR3 in amino acids: CASSPTGATNEKLFF. As DNA, the CDR3 is TGTGCCAGCAGTCCCACAGGGGCAACTAATGAAAAACTGTTTTTT. Using reference TRBV9 and TRBJ1-4 for the parts outside the CDR3, the full variable domain is DSGVTQTPKHLITATGQRVTLRCSPRSGDLSVYWYQQSLDQGLQFLIQYYNGEERAKGNILERFSAQQFPDLHSELNLSSLELGDSALYFCASSPTGATNEKLFFGSGTQLSVL.

The chain recombines TRBV6-4 with TRBJ1-2, with D possibly TRBD1 on 6 matching bases. The CDR3 is 16 amino acids. With 2 bases removed from V and 4 bases from J, the gap between germline ends came to 17 bases. CDR1 is MRHNA and CDR2 is SNTAGT in the germline V gene. The CDR3 nucleotides are TGTGCCAGCAGTGACGGGGGGGGCGAGGGCCCCTATGGCTACACCTTC. Protein sequence: CASSDGGGEGPYGYTF.

The rearrangement links TRBV28 to TRBJ2-1; 8 bases are shared with TRBD2. From germline, CDR1 is MDHEN and CDR2 SYDVKM. The junction had 11 bases not matched to a gene; V was cut back by 6 bases and J by 4 bases. CDR3 length equals 16 residues. DNA for the CDR3: TGTGCCAGCAGCCTCTACGGGGGGGGGCGATACAATGAGCAGTTCTTC. Translating gives CASSLYGGGRYNEQFF.

V gene TRBV2 combines with J gene TRBJ2-1; the D is unclear. Germline CDR1 reads SNHLY; CDR2 reads FYNNEI. CDR3 length equals 13 residues. The V and J ends lost 6 bases and 10 bases respectively, with 16 bases between them. The CDR3 sequence is CASSAIQAGEQFF. The CDR3 DNA reads TGTGCCAGCAGCGCCATTCAGGCTGGGGAGCAGTTCTTC.

The chain employs TRBV27 and TRBJ1-1; TRBD1 might be the D (6 bases). The CDR3 has 15 residues. Germline CDR1 reads MNHEY; CDR2 reads SMNVEV (reference sequence). V lost 0 bases and J 4 bases, leaving 12 bases between the germline ends. The CDR3 region is CASSLSWQGSTEAFF. The CDR3 DNA follows: TGTGCCAGCAGTTTATCGTGGCAGGGGAGCACTGAAGCTTTCTTT.